A single sample is the source of the 20 T cell receptor beta chains below, sequenced in a study of human T cells and chemical hapten exposure. TCRdb independently ran MiXCR on the RACE reads; one entry per CDR3 protein. Of some 400,000 distinct CDR3 sequences listed, approximately 5% are singletons. Sample time point: pre-sensitization, week 0. Regarding treatment: therapeutic diphenylcyclopropenone sensitization with weekly scalp DPC. The sample consisted of whole blood, taken in connection with sensitization to the hapten diphenylcyclopropenone (DPC). These receptors came from a woman aged 45-65 years with alopecia areata. Some clones in this sample may be carry-over from other donors' samples.

V gene TRBV18 combines with J gene TRBJ2-3; D remains unclear. In germline, CDR1 is KGHSH, CDR2 LQKENI. The CDR3 covers 13 residues. V shed 0 bases and J shed 11 bases, with 12 bases lying between them. This CDR3 reads CASSPPSVAEQYF. The CDR3 DNA reads TGTGCCAGCTCACCACCGTCGGTAGCTGAGCAGTATTTT.

This clonotype was found many times. The chain is built from TRBV29-1 and TRBJ1-2, with 9 positions matching TRBD1. Germline CDR1 is SQVTM and CDR2 is ANQGSEA. After removal of 6 bases from V and 1 base from J, the junction contained 6 bases not matched to a gene. This CDR3 is 14 amino acids long. The CDR3: CSVPTGGYNYGYTF. The CDR3 nucleotides are TGCAGCGTGCCTACAGGGGGCTATAACTATGGCTACACCTTC. Combining the CDR3 with reference TRBV29-1 and TRBJ1-2 gives the whole variable domain SAVISQKPSRDICQRGTSLTIQCQVDSQVTMMFWYRQQPGQSLTLIATANQGSEATYESGFVIDKFPISRPNLTFSTLTVSNMSPEDSSIYLCSVPTGGYNYGYTFGSGTRLTVV.

CDR3: CASSVVEGIQYF. CDR3 nucleotide sequence: TGTGCCAGCAGCGTAGTGGAGGGCATTCAGTACTTC. J is TRBJ2-4 and V is TRBV9, with D perhaps matching TRBD2 (6 bases). Germline V CDR1 and CDR2: SGDLS, YYNGEE. This CDR3 is 12 amino acids long. V shed 0 bases and J shed 9 bases, with 7 bases lying between them.

The table lists this clonotype with many counts. The V and J genes are TRBV27 and TRBJ1-1; D perhaps matches TRBD1 (5 bases). In germline, CDR1 is MNHEY, CDR2 SMNVEV (reference sequence). Trimming shortened V by 2 bases and J by 0 bases, and 10 bases separated the two germline ends. The CDR3 extends over 15 amino acids. The CDR3 loop reads CASSLRQGMNTEAFF. In nucleotides, the CDR3 is TGTGCCAGCAGTTTAAGGCAGGGCATGAACACTGAAGCTTTCTTT.

Many counts were recorded for this clonotype. This chain joins TRBV29-1 and TRBJ2-1, with 10 bases lining up with TRBD2. Unmatched junction bases numbered 7, after V lost 6 bases and J lost 2 bases. This CDR3 is 15 amino acids long. Germline CDR1 reads SQVTM; CDR2 reads ANQGSEA. CDR3 DNA sequence: TGCAGCGTCCCTAGCGGGAGAAAAACCTACAATGAGCAGTTCTTC. Translation: CSVPSGRKTYNEQFF.

This clonotype appeared a few times. Mismatch with germline at one junction end may stem from a read error. The chain combines TRBV28 with TRBJ2-5; D not resolved. The CDR3 consists of 13 residues. Germline V gene sequence: CDR1 MDHEN, CDR2 SYDVKM. In nucleotides, the CDR3 is TGTGCCGGCAGTTTGAGGCCGGCCCCGGCCCAGTACTTC. This codes for CAGSLRPAPAQYF.

This clonotype was seen ten or more times. The genes are TRBV28 and TRBJ2-7, with D possibly TRBD1 on 6 matching bases. Germline assignment: CDR1 MDHEN and CDR2 SYDVKM. The CDR3 loop spans 13 amino acids. The V end was cut by 8 bases, the J end by 7 bases, with 18 bases between. The CDR3 is CASPDRLGVEQYF. As DNA, the CDR3 is TGTGCCAGCCCGGACAGATTGGGGGTGGAGCAGTACTTC.

This chain connects TRBV18 to TRBJ2-1; maybe TRBD2 (5 bases). Trimming took off 5 bases at V and 7 bases at J, with 15 bases between the two ends. This CDR3 has 14 amino acids. Germline V gene lookup returns CDR1 KGHSH and CDR2 LQKENI. Written as DNA, the CDR3 is TGTGCCAGCTCATCCCTGAGGGAGTTGAATGAGCAGTTCTTC. Amino acids: CASSSLRELNEQFF.

This clonotype came up many times. The chain combines TRBV15 with TRBJ2-4, with 15 bases that match TRBD2. Germline V gives CDR1 LNHNV, CDR2 YYDKDF (reference sequence). V was pared by 8 bases and J by 0 bases, with 5 bases of the junction left unmatched. This CDR3 contains 17 residues. The CDR3 DNA follows: TGTGCCACCGAGGGGACTAGCGGGGGGTTAGCCAAAAACATTCAGTACTTC. Its translation is CATEGTSGGLAKNIQYF.

This clonotype was seen ten or more times. This rearrangement joins TRBV7-9 to TRBJ1-1; D is undetermined. The CDR3 runs 13 residues. Trimming left V 4 bases short and J 2 bases short, with 8 bases between. Germline V CDR1 and CDR2: SEHNR, FQNEAQ (reference sequence). The CDR3 spells CASSSDVNTEAFF. CDR3 DNA: TGTGCCAGCAGCTCGGATGTTAACACTGAAGCTTTCTTT.

Many counts were recorded for this clonotype. The chain is built from TRBV6-6 and TRBJ2-1, with TRBD2 identical over 9 bases. The V gene end was trimmed by 2 bases and the J gene end by 7 bases; junction bases not matched to a gene: 9. The CDR3 extends over 16 amino acids. Germline-derived CDR1 and CDR2 are MNHNY and SVGAGI (reference sequence). CDR3 sequence: CASSYVAGVPRNEQFF. The DNA for the CDR3 is TGTGCCAGCAGTTACGTAGCGGGAGTTCCGCGAAATGAGCAGTTCTTC.

In its sample, this clonotype was seen a few times. The chain recombines TRBV28 with TRBJ2-7; possibly TRBD1 or TRBD2 for D (5 bases each). Trimming pared 3 bases from V and 5 bases from J, leaving 14 bases between. Germline values: CDR1 MDHEN, CDR2 SYDVKM. CDR3 length: 14 amino acids. This CDR3 is CASSFQGARDEQYF. The CDR3 DNA reads as TGTGCCAGCAGTTTCCAAGGGGCGCGGGACGAGCAGTACTTC.

This clonotype was seen at least ten times. The rearrangement links TRBV24-1 to TRBJ2-1; 15 bases are a match to TRBD2. Germline CDR1 reads KGHDR; CDR2 reads SFDVKD. The CDR3 covers 17 residues. The trim removed 3 bases at V and 7 bases at J, leaving 6 bases unmatched. CDR3 residues: CATSDPGLAGGLNEQFF. The CDR3 DNA is TGTGCCACCAGTGATCCGGGACTAGCGGGAGGTCTAAATGAGCAGTTCTTC.

This clonotype was seen at least ten times. The chain joins TRBV4-2 to TRBJ2-7, with 7 positions matching TRBD1. V lost 3 bases, J lost 4 bases, and 6 bases stayed unmatched. The CDR3 is made up of 14 amino acids. Per germline, CDR1 LGHNA and CDR2 YNFKEQ. CDR3 sequence reads: CASSHTGTEYEQYF. CDR3 bases: TGTGCCAGCAGCCACACCGGGACAGAGTACGAGCAGTACTTC.

This clonotype was seen repeatedly, ten times or more. The chain uses TRBV7-6 and TRBJ2-2, with D tentatively TRBD1 (6 bases). Germline CDR1 SGHVS, CDR2 FNYEAQ. The V gene lost 6 bases and the J gene lost 6 bases, with 11 bases spanning the gap. The CDR3 is 13 residues long. The CDR3 loop is CASRAGDAGELFF. In nucleotides, the CDR3 is TGTGCCAGCAGAGCAGGGGACGCCGGGGAGCTGTTTTTT.

V is TRBV6-5 and J is TRBJ1-1, with 8 positions matching TRBD1. From germline, CDR1 is MNHEY and CDR2 SVGAGI. Losses at the gene ends were 2 bases for V and 2 bases for J; bases not matched to a gene: 7. This CDR3 region has 16 residues. The CDR3 reads CASSYAGTGANTEAFF. CDR3 in DNA: TGTGCCAGCAGTTACGCGGGGACAGGAGCAAACACTGAAGCTTTCTTT.

The table lists this clonotype with many counts. The chain links TRBV20-1 to TRBJ2-3; possible D gene TRBD2, 6 bases. This CDR3 region has 16 residues. Between the trimmed V and J ends, which lost 6 bases and 0 bases, there was a span of 19 bases. Germline loops: CDR1 DFQATT, CDR2 SNEGSKA (reference sequence). The CDR3 reads CSAGGQARPSTDTQYF. Here the CDR3 DNA reads TGCAGTGCCGGGGGTCAGGCAAGACCTAGCACAGATACGCAGTATTTT.

This clonotype was detected only a few times. The chain couples TRBV27 to TRBJ1-4; 7 bases are a match to TRBD1. V was clipped by 5 bases and J by 6 bases; unmatched bases: 6. The CDR3 contains 14 residues. CDR1 and CDR2 from the germline V gene are MNHEY and SMNVEV (reference sequence). CDR3 in amino acids: CASSVRQGYEKLFF. In DNA, the CDR3 is TGTGCCAGCAGTGTTCGACAGGGCTATGAAAAACTGTTTTTT.

The table lists this clonotype with a few counts. The V call is TRBV20-1, the J call TRBJ2-3, with TRBD2 matching over 10 bases. J gave up 2 bases and V 6 bases, and 11 bases lay outside the gene matches. Germline values: CDR1 DFQATT, CDR2 SNEGSKA (reference sequence). This CDR3 is 16 amino acids long. This CDR3 is CSAPLTSGENTDTQYF. The CDR3 bases are TGCAGTGCCCCCCTAACTAGCGGGGAGAACACAGATACGCAGTATTTT.

This clonotype is a singleton in its sample. A much larger clone lies one base from this, so it may be a read error. CDR3 DNA: TGCTGTGCTAGAGGGGGGGTCACAGATACGCAGTATTTT. As protein: CCARGGVTDTQYF. The J gene is TRBJ2-3, the V gene TRBV20-1; a possible D gene is TRBD2 (7 bases). The CDR3 has 13 amino acids. Germline V gene data show CDR1 as DFQATT and CDR2 as SNEGSKA (reference sequence).